A selection of T cell receptor beta chains follows, all from one sample in a study of shared clonotypes between healthy human individuals. Profiling relied on immunoSEQ multiplex PCR, and the TCRdb table lists in-frame clones only, not all of them. This table holds some 630,000 clones, 72% found once. The specimen was memory CD4+ T cells sorted from blood. The receptors were gathered from a woman aged 25-40 years in good health. The CDR3 runs from the conserved cysteine through the conserved F or W. A D gene is named only where the DNA matches it firmly. Clone size, where shown, is once, few, many, or a class for clones that have expanded.

V	size	J	D	CDR3	DNA
TRBV20-1	few	TRBJ1-1	.	CSAYPGAEAFF	TGCAGTGCTTACCCTGGCGCTGAAGCTTTCTTT
TRBV5-8	few	TRBJ2-2	.	CASSFGQPANTGELFF	TGTGCCAGCAGCTTCGGCCAGCCCGCGAACACCGGGGAGCTGTTTTTT
TRBV4-1	many	TRBJ1-1	.	CASSHRGAGNTEAFF	TGCGCCAGCAGCCATCGGGGGGCAGGGAACACTGAAGCTTTCTTT
TRBV28	.	TRBJ1-5	.	CASSSYQPQHF	TGTGCCAGCAGTTCTTACCAGCCCCAGCATTTT
TRBV7-9	once	TRBJ2-7	.	CASRPGDLTRKYEQYF	TGTGCCAGCAGACCGGGAGATCTAACCAGAAAGTACGAGCAGTACTTC
TRBV19	few	TRBJ2-1	.	CASSPPQVNEQFF	TGTGCCAGTAGTCCACCACAGGTCAATGAGCAGTTCTTC
TRBV10-2	.	TRBJ2-7	TRBD1	CASSGLPPGQGIEEQYF	TGCGCCAGCAGTGGGCTACCTCCGGGACAGGGGATTGAAGAGCAGTACTTC
TRBV6-1	.	TRBJ1-2	.	CASSTLTPRDGYTF	TGTGCCAGCTCTACCCTGACACCCCGGGATGGCTACACCTTC
TRBV5-1	.	TRBJ2-5	.	CASSTGTSNQETQYF	TGCGCCAGCAGCACCGGGACCTCAAACCAAGAGACCCAGTACTTC
TRBV11-2	.	TRBJ2-2	.	CASSLQVATGELFF	TGTGCCAGCAGCTTGCAGGTGGCGACCGGGGAGCTGTTTTTT
TRBV2	.	TRBJ2-1	.	CASSASENDEQFF	TGTGCCAGCAGCGCCTCAGAGAACGATGAGCAGTTCTTC
TRBV19	once	TRBJ2-3	.	CASTPASTDTQYF	TGTGCCAGTACCCCGGCTAGCACAGATACGCAGTATTTT
TRBV6-6	.	TRBJ2-3	TRBD2	CASRPPVGRADTQYF	TGTGCCAGCAGACCTCCGGTAGGGAGGGCAGATACGCAGTATTTT
TRBV4-1	.	TRBJ1-2	.	CASSRGGNRENYGYTF	TGCGCCAGCAGCCGCGGGGGGAACAGGGAGAACTATGGCTACACCTTC
TRBV30	.	TRBJ2-1	TRBD2	CACLSGSVYNEQFF	TGTGCCTGCCTTAGCGGGAGTGTCTACAATGAGCAGTTCTTC
TRBV30	.	TRBJ2-2	.	CAWNRDLNTGELFF	TGTGCCTGGAACCGGGACCTGAACACCGGGGAGCTGTTTTTT
TRBV4-2	.	TRBJ1-5	TRBD1	CASSQAGTAGQPQHF	TGTGCCAGCAGCCAAGCAGGGACAGCGGGTCAGCCCCAGCATTTT
TRBV11-2	.	TRBJ1-2	.	CASSLSGQLNYGYTF	TGTGCCAGCAGCTTATCCGGCCAGCTTAACTATGGCTACACCTTC
TRBV2	few	TRBJ2-2	.	CASSDFSGLRHTGELFF	TGTGCCAGCAGTGATTTCTCCGGCCTACGACACACCGGGGAGCTGTTTTTT
TRBV5-4	once	TRBJ2-7	TRBD2	CASSLGLAGSLYEQYF	TGTGCCAGCAGCTTGGGACTAGCGGGAAGTTTGTACGAGCAGTACTTC
TRBV5-5	.	TRBJ1-3	.	CASSLVLGNTIYF	TGTGCCAGCAGCTTGGTCCTCGGAAACACCATATATTTT
TRBV2	once	TRBJ1-5	.	CASTQNSNQPQHF	TGTGCCAGCACGCAGAATAGCAATCAGCCCCAGCATTTT
TRBV11-1	.	TRBJ2-5	.	CASSLSQTQYF	TGTGCCAGCAGCTTGTCACAGACCCAGTACTTC
TRBV27	.	TRBJ1-4	TRBD1	CASGLTGAAPQQKLFF	TGTGCCAGCGGACTGACAGGGGCAGCCCCCCAACAAAAACTGTTTTTT
TRBV5-1	once	TRBJ2-1	.	CASSRTIADPYNEQFF	TGCGCCAGCAGCCGTACTATAGCGGACCCCTACAATGAGCAGTTCTTC
TRBV14	.	TRBJ1-1	.	CASSQERNTEAFF	TGTGCCAGCAGCCAAGAAAGAAACACTGAAGCTTTCTTT
TRBV27	.	TRBJ1-5	.	CASSRQDSNQPQHF	TGTGCCAGCAGTAGACAGGATAGCAATCAGCCCCAGCATTTT
TRBV5-4	.	TRBJ2-3	.	CASSLPGAGTDTQYF	TGTGCCAGCAGCTTGCCGGGAGCAGGCACAGATACGCAGTATTTT
TRBV7-9	.	TRBJ2-5	.	CASSSRGSETQYF	TGTGCCAGCAGCTCCAGGGGATCAGAGACCCAGTACTTC
TRBV7-7	.	TRBJ2-2	.	CASSSYTENTGELFF	TGTGCCAGCAGCTCATATACAGAGAACACCGGGGAGCTGTTTTTT
TRBV27	few	TRBJ1-3	.	CASSLRGPGNTIYF	TGTGCCAGCAGTTTGAGGGGCCCGGGAAACACCATATATTTT
TRBV25-1	.	TRBJ2-6	TRBD1	CASSESFRGPTNVLTF	TGTGCCAGCAGTGAATCCTTCAGGGGGCCAACCAACGTCCTGACTTTC
TRBV25-1	.	TRBJ2-7	.	CASSEFRGGETYEQYF	TGTGCCAGCAGTGAATTTAGGGGAGGAGAGACCTACGAGCAGTACTTC
TRBV19	few	TRBJ2-1	.	CASSIFAYNEQFF	TGTGCCAGTAGTATCTTCGCCTACAATGAGCAGTTCTTC
TRBV5-1	.	TRBJ1-5	.	CASSLQERGPQHF	TGCGCCAGCAGCCTACAGGAGCGTGGGCCCCAGCATTTT
TRBV6-5	.	TRBJ2-7	.	CASSSVEGRSYEQYF	TGTGCCAGCAGTTCCGTCGAGGGCCGATCCTACGAGCAGTACTTC
TRBV9	.	TRBJ2-1	.	CASSLEPYNEQFF	TGTGCCAGCAGCCTAGAACCCTACAATGAGCAGTTCTTC
TRBV7-6	.	TRBJ1-2	.	CASSPPEGGDTF	TGTGCCAGCAGCCCCCCGGAAGGGGGGGACACCTTC
TRBV7-3	.	TRBJ2-5	TRBD2	CASSQSGGRETQYF	TGTGCCAGCAGCCAAAGCGGGGGCCGGGAGACCCAGTACTTC
TRBV5-1	.	TRBJ2-1	.	CASSPSLTLPFYNEQFF	TGCGCCAGCAGCCCCTCCCTAACGCTCCCCTTCTACAATGAGCAGTTCTTC
TRBV11-2	.	TRBJ2-3	TRBD2	CASSPTSGWGDTQYF	TGTGCCAGCAGCCCGACTAGCGGGTGGGGGGATACGCAGTATTTT
TRBV15	many	TRBJ2-5	.	CATSRDRATSTQYF	TGTGCCACCAGCAGAGACCGGGCCACCAGCACCCAGTACTTC
TRBV28	.	TRBJ1-1	.	CASSTGNQNTEAFF	TGTGCCAGCAGTACTGGCAACCAGAACACTGAAGCTTTCTTT
TRBV5-1	.	TRBJ1-1	.	CASSPDTAGTEAFF	TGCGCCAGCAGCCCGGACACGGCCGGTACTGAAGCTTTCTTT
TRBV14	.	TRBJ2-7	.	CASSNALWAYEQYF	TGTGCCAGCAGCAACGCCCTTTGGGCCTACGAGCAGTACTTC
TRBV2	many	TRBJ2-7	.	CASSERGSNYEQYF	TGTGCCAGCAGTGAACGGGGTTCTAACTACGAGCAGTACTTC
TRBV6-1	few	TRBJ2-1	TRBD2	CASRTSGPYNEQFF	TGTGCCAGCAGGACTAGCGGGCCTTACAATGAGCAGTTCTTC
TRBV7-6	.	TRBJ2-5	.	CASSGRGETQYF	TGTGCCAGCAGCGGCCGGGGGGAGACCCAGTACTTC
TRBV7-9	once	TRBJ2-6	TRBD2	CASSQTSGMAGANVLTF	TGTGCCAGCAGCCAGACTAGCGGGATGGCTGGGGCCAACGTCCTGACTTTC
TRBV11-1	.	TRBJ1-4	.	CASRFNRVDEKLFF	TGTGCCAGCAGGTTCAACAGGGTCGACGAAAAACTGTTTTTT
TRBV28	.	TRBJ1-5	.	CASRGTGNQPQHF	TGTGCCAGCAGAGGGACTGGAAATCAGCCCCAGCATTTT
TRBV15	.	TRBJ2-3	.	CATSREVDTNTQYF	TGTGCCACCAGCAGAGAAGTTGACACGAATACGCAGTATTTT
TRBV18	once	TRBJ1-5	.	CASSLEINQPQHF	TGTGCCAGCTCACTTGAAATCAATCAGCCCCAGCATTTT
TRBV20-1	.	TRBJ2-5	.	CSAGPGEAQYF	TGCAGTGCGGGCCCAGGGGAGGCCCAGTACTTC